One and the same sample provided the 18 T cell receptor beta chains below, sequenced in a study of blood T cells in healthy people across ages. Alongside a J-beta primer mix, a sample-barcoded 5' primer served in a second PCR lasting about 7 to 11 cycles. TCRdb recomputed calls from the 5' RACE reads with MiXCR, one row per CDR3 protein. Of more than 800,000 distinct CDR3 sequences in the sample, 29% were seen once. The source material was blood. The receptors originated from a woman older than 75 in good health.

This clonotype was observed many times. This sequence joins TRBV11-2 and TRBJ2-5; TRBD2 matches 12 bases. Germline trimming cut 2 bases from V and 1 base from J; bases unmatched to any gene: 5. The CDR3 loop spans 17 amino acids. The germline V gene has CDR1 SGHAT and CDR2 FQNNGV. The CDR3 is CASSLRKLAGGQETQYF. Here the CDR3 DNA reads TGTGCCAGCAGCTTACGCAAACTAGCGGGGGGCCAAGAGACCCAGTACTTC.

This clonotype appeared many times. The chain has TRBV27 and TRBJ2-1, with D tentatively TRBD1 (6 bases). Trimming pared 4 bases from V and 5 bases from J, leaving 15 bases between. This CDR3 spans 15 amino acids. Germline CDR1 is MNHEY and CDR2 is SMNVEV (reference sequence). The CDR3 protein is CASSSPGVWNNEQFF. As DNA, the CDR3 is TGTGCCAGCAGTTCCCCAGGGGTCTGGAACAATGAGCAGTTCTTC.

This clonotype has a handful of counts. The genes are TRBV4-3 and TRBJ2-1; 7 nucleotides match TRBD2. Germline V gene data show CDR1 as LGHNA and CDR2 as YSLEER. Unmatched junction bases numbered 16, after V lost 2 bases and J lost 6 bases. This CDR3 is 18 amino acids long. The DNA of the CDR3 is TGCGCCAGCAGCCAAAATCCGACGGGGGGACTACTCCTCAATGAGCAGTTCTTC. Translation gives CASSQNPTGGLLLNEQFF.

This clonotype was counted only a few times. The rearrangement uses TRBV11-3 and TRBJ2-1; 8 nucleotides match TRBD1. The CDR3 is made up of 15 amino acids. J lost 8 bases, V lost 1 base, and 7 bases had no gene match. Germline V gene sequence: CDR1 SGHNT, CDR2 YENEEA. CDR3 protein: CASSLVQGAYDEQFF. The CDR3, as DNA: TGTGCCAGCAGCTTAGTTCAGGGGGCCTATGATGAGCAGTTCTTC.

The rearrangement joins TRBV20-1 to TRBJ2-6, with D maybe TRBD1 (6 bases). Germline CDR1 and CDR2: DFQATT and SNEGSKA (reference sequence). CDR3 length: 14 residues. The V end was cut by 3 bases, the J end by 7 bases, with 13 bases between. DNA of the CDR3: TGCAGTGCTAGCCGGCAGGGGAATGCCAACGTCCTGACTTTC. Translation: CSASRQGNANVLTF.

The chain employs TRBV20-1 and TRBJ1-6; maybe TRBD1 (6 bases). The CDR3 sequence is 15 residues long. V dropped 3 bases and J dropped 9 bases, with 18 bases sitting between them. Germline V gene lookup returns CDR1 DFQATT and CDR2 SNEGSKA (reference sequence). The CDR3 nucleotides are TGCAGTGCTAGGGTCCGGGGGGCGCGGAGTTCACCCCTCCACTTT. This codes for CSARVRGARSSPLHF.

The rearrangement uses TRBV29-1 and TRBJ1-2; 11 bases match TRBD1. Germline CDR1 and CDR2: SQVTM and ANQGSEA. The J segment lost 4 bases and the V segment lost 7 bases, leaving 5 bases of the junction unmatched. This CDR3 comprises 13 residues. The CDR3 nucleotides are TGCAGCGGAGGGACAGGGGGAACCTATGGCTACACCTTC. Its translation: CSGGTGGTYGYTF. The full variable domain, rest sourced from reference TRBV29-1 and TRBJ1-2, is SAVISQKPSRDICQRGTSLTIQCQVDSQVTMMFWYRQQPGQSLTLIATANQGSEATYESGFVIDKFPISRPNLTFSTLTVSNMSPEDSSIYLCSGGTGGTYGYTFGSGTRLTVV.

This clonotype showed up many times. J is TRBJ1-6 and V is TRBV4-3, with 9 bases identical to TRBD1. The CDR3 loop spans 17 amino acids. With V trimmed by 0 bases and J by 6 bases, 6 bases remained unmatched. Germline lookup yields CDR1 LGHNA and CDR2 YSLEER. This chain's CDR3 is CASSQEGRDRVNSPLHF. The CDR3 nucleotides are TGCGCCAGCAGCCAAGAGGGCAGGGACAGGGTTAATTCACCCCTCCACTTT.

In the case of this clonotype: This may be a read error: a much more frequent sequence differs by one nucleotide. The chain employs TRBV7-6 and TRBJ2-2; D unclear. This CDR3 spans 13 amino acids. CDR1 and CDR2 (germline): SGHVS, FNYEAQ. The V and J ends lost 3 bases and 5 bases respectively, with 7 bases between them. CDR3 coding DNA: TGTGCCAGCAGCTTCTTTAGGACCGGGGAGCTGTTTTTT. Translated: CASSFFRTGELFF.

This clonotype was observed many times. The V gene is TRBV7-2, the J gene TRBJ2-1; D gene unclear. Germline V gene data show CDR1 as SGHTA and CDR2 as FQGNSA. V dropped 3 bases and J dropped 4 bases, with 19 bases sitting between them. The CDR3 is 17 amino acids. The CDR3 loop is CASSFGTGYPLYNEQFF. The CDR3 DNA sequence: TGTGCCAGCAGCTTCGGAACGGGTTACCCTCTGTACAATGAGCAGTTCTTC. Full variable domain (outside the CDR3, taken from reference TRBV7-2 and TRBJ2-1): GAGVSQSPSNKVTEKGKDVELRCDPISGHTALYWYRQSLGQGLEFLIYFQGNSAPDKSGLPSDRFSAERTGGSVSTLTIQRTQQEDSAVYLCASSFGTGYPLYNEQFFGPGTRLTVL.

In its sample, this clonotype was seen many times. In DNA, the CDR3 is TGTGCCAGCAGCGGTGGGCAGGGTCTACGAGAGACCCAGTACTTC. Its translation is CASSGGQGLRETQYF. V and J are TRBV6-2 or TRBV6-3 and TRBJ2-5; perhaps TRBD1 as D (5 bases). The CDR3 spans 15 residues. The V gene lost 6 bases and the J gene lost 4 bases, with 18 bases spanning the gap. Germline V gene lookup returns CDR1 MNHEY and CDR2 SVGEGT.

The rearrangement links TRBV20-1 to TRBJ1-1; D gene ambiguous. CDR1 is DFQATT, CDR2 SNEGSKA, per germline (reference sequence). This CDR3 is built from 13 residues. Trimming removed 2 bases at V and 1 base at J, with 8 bases between. The DNA for the CDR3 is TGCAGTGCTAGAAGCAGGTCGAACACTGAAGCTTTCTTT. Translation: CSARSRSNTEAFF.

The gene calls are TRBV28 and TRBJ1-2; 8 bases match TRBD1. Germline V CDR1 and CDR2: MDHEN, SYDVKM. The CDR3 extends over 11 amino acids. V was pared by 2 bases and J by 13 bases, with 3 bases of the junction left unmatched. The CDR3: CASSLGTGLTF. CDR3 sequence (DNA): TGTGCCAGCAGTTTAGGGACAGGTCTCACCTTC.

The chain is built from TRBV7-2 and TRBJ2-7, with D possibly being TRBD2 (5 bases). Per the germline V gene, CDR1 is SGHTA and CDR2 is FQGNSA. The CDR3 spans 14 residues. Between the trimmed V and J ends, which lost 0 bases and 5 bases, there was a span of 11 bases. The chain's CDR3 is CASSLAGRRNEQYF. CDR3 sequence (DNA): TGTGCCAGCAGCTTAGCAGGACGGAGGAACGAGCAGTACTTC.

Details on this clonotype: A much larger clone lies one base from this, so it may be a read error. The gene calls are TRBV29-1 and TRBJ2-3; 8 positions match TRBD2. Germline V lookup: CDR1 SQVTM, CDR2 ANQGSEA. CDR3 length equals 14 residues. As DNA, the CDR3 is TGCAGCGTTGTCCGGGGGGGCTTCACAGTTACGCAGTATTTT. It translates to CSVVRGGFTVTQYF.

The chain joins TRBV20-1 to TRBJ2-1; 7 nucleotides match TRBD1. Unmatched junction bases numbered 10, after V lost 3 bases and J lost 8 bases. Germline lookup yields CDR1 DFQATT and CDR2 SNEGSKA (reference sequence). This CDR3 has 14 residues. The CDR3 loop reads CSARPGQISHEQFF. CDR3 in DNA: TGCAGTGCTAGGCCGGGACAGATCAGCCATGAGCAGTTCTTC.

This rearrangement joins TRBV4-2 to TRBJ1-6; no clear D. Per the germline V gene, CDR1 is LGHNA and CDR2 is YNFKEQ. The CDR3 has 16 residues. The V and J ends lost 0 bases and 3 bases respectively, with 9 bases between them. CDR3 DNA sequence: TGTGCCAGCAGCCAAGATCTTGGCAACTATAATTCACCCCTCCACTTT. Its translation is CASSQDLGNYNSPLHF.

At least ten counts were recorded for this clonotype. This sequence joins TRBV19 and TRBJ2-7, with 9 bases aligning to TRBD2. With V trimmed by 5 bases and J by 3 bases, 11 bases remained unmatched. The CDR3 has 16 amino acids. Germline CDR1 LNHDA, CDR2 SQIVND (reference sequence). The CDR3 spells CASSPRSAGGHYEQYF. The CDR3 DNA reads as TGTGCCAGTAGTCCTCGCTCAGCGGGGGGACACTACGAGCAGTACTTC.